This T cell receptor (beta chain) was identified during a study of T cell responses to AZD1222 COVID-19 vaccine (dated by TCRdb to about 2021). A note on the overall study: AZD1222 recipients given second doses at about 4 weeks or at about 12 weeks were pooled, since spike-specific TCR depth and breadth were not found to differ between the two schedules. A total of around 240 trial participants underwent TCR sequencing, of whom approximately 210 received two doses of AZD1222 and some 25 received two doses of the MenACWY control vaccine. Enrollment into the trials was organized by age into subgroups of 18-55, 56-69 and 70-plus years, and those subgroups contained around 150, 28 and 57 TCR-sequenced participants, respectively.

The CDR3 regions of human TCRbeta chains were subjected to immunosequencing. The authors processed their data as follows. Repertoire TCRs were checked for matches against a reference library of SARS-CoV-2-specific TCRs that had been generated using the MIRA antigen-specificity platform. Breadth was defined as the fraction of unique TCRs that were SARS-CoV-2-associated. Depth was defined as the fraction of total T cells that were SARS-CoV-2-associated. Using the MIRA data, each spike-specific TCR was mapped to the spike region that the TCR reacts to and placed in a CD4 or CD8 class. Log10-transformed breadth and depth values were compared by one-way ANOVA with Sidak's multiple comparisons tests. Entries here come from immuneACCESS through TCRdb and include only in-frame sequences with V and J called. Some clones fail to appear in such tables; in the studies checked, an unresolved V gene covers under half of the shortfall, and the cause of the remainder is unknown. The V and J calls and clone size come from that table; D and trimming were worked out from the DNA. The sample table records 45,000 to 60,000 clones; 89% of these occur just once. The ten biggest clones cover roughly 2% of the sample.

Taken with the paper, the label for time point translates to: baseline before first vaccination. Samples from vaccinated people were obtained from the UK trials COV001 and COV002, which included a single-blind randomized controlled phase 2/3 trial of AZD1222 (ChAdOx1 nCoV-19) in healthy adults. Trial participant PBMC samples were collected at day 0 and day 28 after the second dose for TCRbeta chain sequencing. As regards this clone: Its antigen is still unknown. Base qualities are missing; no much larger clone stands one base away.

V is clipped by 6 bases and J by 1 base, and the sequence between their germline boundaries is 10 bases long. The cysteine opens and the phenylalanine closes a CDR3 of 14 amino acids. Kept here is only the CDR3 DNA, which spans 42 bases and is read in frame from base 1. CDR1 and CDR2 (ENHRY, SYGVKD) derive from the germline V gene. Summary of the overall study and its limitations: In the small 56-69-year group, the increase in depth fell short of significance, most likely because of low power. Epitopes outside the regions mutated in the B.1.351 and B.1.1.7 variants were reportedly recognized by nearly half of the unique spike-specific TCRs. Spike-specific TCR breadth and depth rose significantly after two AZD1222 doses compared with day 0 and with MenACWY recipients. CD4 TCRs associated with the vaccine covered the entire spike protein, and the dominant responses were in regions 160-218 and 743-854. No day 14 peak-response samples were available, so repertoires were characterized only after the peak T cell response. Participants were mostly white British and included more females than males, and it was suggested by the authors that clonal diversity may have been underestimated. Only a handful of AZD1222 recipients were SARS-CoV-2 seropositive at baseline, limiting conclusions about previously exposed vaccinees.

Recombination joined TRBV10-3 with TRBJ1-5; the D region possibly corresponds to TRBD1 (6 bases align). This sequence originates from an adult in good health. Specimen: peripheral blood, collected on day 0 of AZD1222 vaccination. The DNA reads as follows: TGTGCCATCAGCGCAGGGGTGAGCAATCAGCCCCAGCATTTT. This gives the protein CAISAGVSNQPQHF.